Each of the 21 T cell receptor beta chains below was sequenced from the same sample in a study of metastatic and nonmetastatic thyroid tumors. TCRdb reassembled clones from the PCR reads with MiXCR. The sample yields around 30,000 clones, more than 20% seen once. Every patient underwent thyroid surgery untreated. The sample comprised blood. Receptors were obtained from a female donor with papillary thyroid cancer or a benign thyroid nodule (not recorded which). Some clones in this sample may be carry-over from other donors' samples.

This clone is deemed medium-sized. CDR3 DNA: TGTGCCAGCAGCGAGGGGACAGGGAGGTCCTACGAGCAGTACTTC. Protein: CASSEGTGRSYEQYF. The chain couples TRBV2 to TRBJ2-7, with 9 bases that match TRBD1. Germline assignment: CDR1 SNHLY and CDR2 FYNNEI. The CDR3 has 15 residues. Trimming removed 6 bases from V and 1 base from J; junction bases left unmatched: 7.

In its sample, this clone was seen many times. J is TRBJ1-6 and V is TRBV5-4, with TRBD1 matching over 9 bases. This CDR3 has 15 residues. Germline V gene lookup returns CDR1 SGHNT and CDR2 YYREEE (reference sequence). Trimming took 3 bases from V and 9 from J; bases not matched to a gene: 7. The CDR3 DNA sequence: TGTGCCAGCAGCTACCGGGACAGGGCCAGTTCACCCCTCCACTTT. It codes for CASSYRDRASSPLHF.

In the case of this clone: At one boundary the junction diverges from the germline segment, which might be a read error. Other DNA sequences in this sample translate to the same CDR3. The CDR3 here is CSARRPQGSEAFF. In DNA, the CDR3 is TGCAGTGCTAGACGCCCCCAGGGGTCTGAAGCATTCTTT. The chain uses TRBV20-1 and TRBJ1-1; D might be TRBD1 (6 bases). The CDR3 runs 13 residues. The germline gives CDR1 DFQATT, CDR2 SNEGSKA (reference sequence).

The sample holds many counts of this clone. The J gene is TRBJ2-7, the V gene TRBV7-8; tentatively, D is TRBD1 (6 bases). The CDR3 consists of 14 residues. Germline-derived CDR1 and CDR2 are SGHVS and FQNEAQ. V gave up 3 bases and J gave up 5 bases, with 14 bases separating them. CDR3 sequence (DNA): TGTGCCAGCAGCTTGGCTACAGGGACCCACGAGCAGTACTTC. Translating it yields CASSLATGTHEQYF.

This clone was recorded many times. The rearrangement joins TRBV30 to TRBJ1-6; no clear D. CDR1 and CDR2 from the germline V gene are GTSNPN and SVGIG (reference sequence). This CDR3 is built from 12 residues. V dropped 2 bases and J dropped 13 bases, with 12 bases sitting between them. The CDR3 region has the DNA TGTGCCTGGAGTACCCTCCTTATTCCCCTCCACTTT. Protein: CAWSTLLIPLHF.

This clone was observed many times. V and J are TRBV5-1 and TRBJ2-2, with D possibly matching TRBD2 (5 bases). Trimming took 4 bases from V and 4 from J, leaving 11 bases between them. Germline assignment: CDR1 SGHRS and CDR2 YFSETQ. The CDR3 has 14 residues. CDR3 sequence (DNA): TGCGCCAGCAGCACTAAGCGGTCCACCGGGGAGCTGTTTTTT. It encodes CASSTKRSTGELFF.

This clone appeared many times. The CDR3 DNA reads as TGTGCCAGCAGCCGCCCGGGGACAGGGAAAAACATTCAGTACTTC. It specifies CASSRPGTGKNIQYF. V usage is TRBV2 and J usage is TRBJ2-4; TRBD1 matches at 9 bases. In germline, CDR1 is SNHLY, CDR2 FYNNEI. The CDR3 has 15 residues. V shed 6 bases, J shed 4 bases, and the junction held 7 bases outside the gene matches.

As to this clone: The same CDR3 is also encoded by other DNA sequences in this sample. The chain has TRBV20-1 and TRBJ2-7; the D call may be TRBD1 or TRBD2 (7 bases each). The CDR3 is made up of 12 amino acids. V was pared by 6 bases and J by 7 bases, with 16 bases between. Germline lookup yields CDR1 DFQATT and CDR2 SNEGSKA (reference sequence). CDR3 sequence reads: CSAPRGGVEQYF. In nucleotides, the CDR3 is TGCAGTGCACCCAGGGGGGGTGTAGAGCAGTACTTC.

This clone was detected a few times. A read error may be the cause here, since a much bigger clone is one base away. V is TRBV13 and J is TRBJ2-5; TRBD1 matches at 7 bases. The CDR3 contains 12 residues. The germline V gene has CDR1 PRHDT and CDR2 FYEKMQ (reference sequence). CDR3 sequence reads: CASSVIQGTHYF. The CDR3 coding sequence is TGTGCCAGCAGCGTAATACAGGGGACCCATTACTTC.

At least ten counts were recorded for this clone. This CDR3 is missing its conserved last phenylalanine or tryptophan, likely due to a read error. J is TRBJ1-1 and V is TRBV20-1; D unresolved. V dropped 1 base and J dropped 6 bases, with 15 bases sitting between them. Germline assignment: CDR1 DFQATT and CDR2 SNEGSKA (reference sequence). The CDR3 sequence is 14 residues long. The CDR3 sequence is CSARGRDADAEAFL. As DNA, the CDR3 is TGCAGTGCTAGAGGAAGGGATGCGGACGCTGAAGCTTTCTTG.

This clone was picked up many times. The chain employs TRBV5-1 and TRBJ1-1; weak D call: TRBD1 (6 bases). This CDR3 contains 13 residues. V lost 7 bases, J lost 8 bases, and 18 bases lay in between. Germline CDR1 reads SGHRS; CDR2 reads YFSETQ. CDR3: CASGQDGGGEAFF. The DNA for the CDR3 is TGCGCCAGCGGCCAGGACGGGGGCGGGGAAGCTTTCTTT.

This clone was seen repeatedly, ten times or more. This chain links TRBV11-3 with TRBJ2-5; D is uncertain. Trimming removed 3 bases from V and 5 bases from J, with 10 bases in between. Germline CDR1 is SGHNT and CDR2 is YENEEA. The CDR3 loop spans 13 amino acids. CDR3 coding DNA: TGTGCCAGCAGCTTCAAACACGGGGAGACCCAGTACTTC. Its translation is CASSFKHGETQYF. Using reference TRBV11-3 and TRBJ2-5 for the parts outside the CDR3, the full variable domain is EAGVVQSPRYKIIEKKQPVAFWCNPISGHNTLYWYLQNLGQGPELLIRYENEEAVDDSQLPKDRFSAERLKGVDSTLKIQPAELGDSAVYLCASSFKHGETQYFGPGTRLLVL.

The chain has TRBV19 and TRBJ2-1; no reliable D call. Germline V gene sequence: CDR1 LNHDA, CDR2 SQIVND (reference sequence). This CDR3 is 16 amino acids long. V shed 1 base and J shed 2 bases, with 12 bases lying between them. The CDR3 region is CASSIAGPRTYNEQFF. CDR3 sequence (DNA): TGTGCCAGTAGTATAGCTGGTCCTCGCACCTACAATGAGCAGTTCTTC.

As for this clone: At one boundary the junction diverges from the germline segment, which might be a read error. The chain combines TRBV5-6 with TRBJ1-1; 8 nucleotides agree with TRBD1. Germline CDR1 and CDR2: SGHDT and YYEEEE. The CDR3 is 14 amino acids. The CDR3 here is CASSAGQEITEAFF. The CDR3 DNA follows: TGTGCTAGCAGCGCGGGACAGGAGATCACTGAAGCTTTCTTT.

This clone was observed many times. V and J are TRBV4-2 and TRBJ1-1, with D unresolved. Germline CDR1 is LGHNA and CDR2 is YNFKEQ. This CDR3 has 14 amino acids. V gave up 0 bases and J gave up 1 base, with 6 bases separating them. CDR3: CASSQDPTNTEAFF. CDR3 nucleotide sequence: TGTGCCAGCAGCCAAGATCCCACGAACACTGAAGCTTTCTTT.

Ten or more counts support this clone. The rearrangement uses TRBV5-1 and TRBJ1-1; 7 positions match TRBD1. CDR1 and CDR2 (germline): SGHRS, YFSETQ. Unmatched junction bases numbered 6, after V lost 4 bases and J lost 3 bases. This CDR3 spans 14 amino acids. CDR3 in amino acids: CASSPGQPDTEAFF. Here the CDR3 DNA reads TGCGCCAGCAGCCCGGGACAGCCGGACACTGAAGCTTTCTTT.

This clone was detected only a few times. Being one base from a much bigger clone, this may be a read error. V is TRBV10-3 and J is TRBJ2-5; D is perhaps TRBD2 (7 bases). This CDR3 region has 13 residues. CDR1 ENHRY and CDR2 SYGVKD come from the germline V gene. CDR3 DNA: TGTGCCATCTCGAGGGGGGCGGGAGAGACCAAGTACTTC. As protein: CAISRGAGETKYF.

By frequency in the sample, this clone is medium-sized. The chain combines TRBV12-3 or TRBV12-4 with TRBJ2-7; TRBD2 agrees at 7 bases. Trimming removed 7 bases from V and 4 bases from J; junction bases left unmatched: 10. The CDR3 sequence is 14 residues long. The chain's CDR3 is CASTWGSGPYEQYF. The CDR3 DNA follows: TGTGCCAGCACTTGGGGTAGCGGGCCGTACGAGCAGTACTTC.

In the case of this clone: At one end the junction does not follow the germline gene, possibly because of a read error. The CDR3 reads CVTSYRTGESNQPQHF. The CDR3 bases are TGTGTCACCAGTTACCGAACAGGAGAGAGCAATCAGCCCCAGCATTTT. The chain recombines TRBV24-1 with TRBJ1-5, with D perhaps TRBD1 (5 bases). Germline values: CDR1 KGHDR, CDR2 SFDVKD. There are 16 residues in the CDR3.

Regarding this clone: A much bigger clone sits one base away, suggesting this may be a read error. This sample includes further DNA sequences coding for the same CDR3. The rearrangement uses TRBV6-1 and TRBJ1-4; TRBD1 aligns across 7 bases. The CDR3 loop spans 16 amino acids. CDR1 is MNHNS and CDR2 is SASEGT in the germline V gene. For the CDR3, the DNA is TGTGCAAGCAGTGAAAATGAAGGGGGCGGAGGTGAGAAACTGTTTTTT. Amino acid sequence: CASSENEGGGGEKLFF.

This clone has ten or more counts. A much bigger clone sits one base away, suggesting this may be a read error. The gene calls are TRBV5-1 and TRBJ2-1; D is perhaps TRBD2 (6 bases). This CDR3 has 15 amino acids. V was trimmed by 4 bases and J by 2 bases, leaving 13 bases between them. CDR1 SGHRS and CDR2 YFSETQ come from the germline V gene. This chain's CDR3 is CASSTGTQPYNEQFF. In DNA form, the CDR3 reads TGCGCCAGCAGCACCGGGACTCAGCCCTACAATGAGCAGTTCTTC.